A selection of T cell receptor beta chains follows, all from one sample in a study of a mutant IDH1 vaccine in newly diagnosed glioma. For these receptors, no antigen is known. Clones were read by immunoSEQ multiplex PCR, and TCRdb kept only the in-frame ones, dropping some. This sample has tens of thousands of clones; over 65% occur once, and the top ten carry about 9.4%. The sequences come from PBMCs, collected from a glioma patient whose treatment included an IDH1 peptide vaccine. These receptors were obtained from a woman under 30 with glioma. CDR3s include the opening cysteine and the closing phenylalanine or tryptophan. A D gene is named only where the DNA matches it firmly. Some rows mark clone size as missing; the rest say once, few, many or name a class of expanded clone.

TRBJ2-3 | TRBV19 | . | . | CASSIFPAVGTDTQYF | TGTGCCAGTAGTATCTTCCCAGCGGTCGGCACAGATACGCAGTATTTT
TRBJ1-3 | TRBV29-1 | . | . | CSVLRGTSGNTIYF | TGCAGCGTTCTCAGGGGTACCTCTGGAAACACCATATATTTT
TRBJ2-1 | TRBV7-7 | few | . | CASSLAQGNEQFF | TGTGCTAGCAGCTTAGCGCAGGGAAATGAGCAGTTCTTC
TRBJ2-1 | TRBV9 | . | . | CASSVGGGTNEQFF | TGTGCCAGCAGCGTAGGTGGGGGCACGAATGAGCAGTTCTTC
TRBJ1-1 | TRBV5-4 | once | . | CASSLGSGDMNTEAFF | TGTGCCAGCAGCTTGGGTTCGGGGGACATGAACACTGAAGCTTTCTTT
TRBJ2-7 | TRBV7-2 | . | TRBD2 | CASSLKRSSSGSYEQYF | TGTGCCAGCAGCTTAAAAAGGAGTTCTAGCGGGAGCTACGAGCAGTACTTC
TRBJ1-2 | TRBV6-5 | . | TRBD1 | CASSSGGYGYTF | TGTGCCAGCAGTTCAGGGGGTTATGGCTACACCTTC
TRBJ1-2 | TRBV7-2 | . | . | CASSYGVSSQSYGYTF | TGTGCCAGCAGCTATGGGGTTAGCTCGCAAAGCTATGGCTACACCTTC
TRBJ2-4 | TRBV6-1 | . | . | CASGDPPRVDIQYF | TGTGCCAGCGGAGACCCCCCCAGGGTAGACATTCAGTACTTC
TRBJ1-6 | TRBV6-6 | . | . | CASRVGQIYSPLHF | TGTGCCAGCAGGGTGGGACAAATTTATTCACCCCTCCACTTT
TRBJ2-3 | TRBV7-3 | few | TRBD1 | CASSFSGQGVRDTQYF | TGTGCCAGCAGCTTCTCCGGACAGGGGGTTCGAGATACGCAGTATTTT
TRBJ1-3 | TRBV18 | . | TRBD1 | CASSFQDRAYGNTIYF | TGTGCCAGCTCATTTCAAGACAGGGCCTATGGAAACACCATATATTTT
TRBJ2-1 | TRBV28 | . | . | CATYTGVVEEGYNEQFF | TGTGCCACCTATACGGGTGTCGTCGAGGAGGGCTACAATGAGCAGTTCTTC
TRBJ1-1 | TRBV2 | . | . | CASSWAEGNTEAFF | TGTGCCAGCAGCTGGGCGGAAGGAAACACTGAAGCTTTCTTT
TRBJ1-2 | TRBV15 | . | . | CATSRPQVRFGGYTF | TGTGCCACCAGCAGACCTCAAGTGCGGTTCGGTGGCTACACCTTC
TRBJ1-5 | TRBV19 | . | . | CASSIIENLNQPQHF | TGTGCCAGTAGTATAATAGAGAATCTCAATCAGCCCCAGCATTTT
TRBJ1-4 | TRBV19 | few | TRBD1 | CASSVDRAAEKLFF | TGTGCCAGTAGCGTTGACAGGGCCGCTGAAAAACTGTTTTTT
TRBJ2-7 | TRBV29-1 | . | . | CSIRDGTYEQYF | TGCAGCATCCGGGACGGAACCTACGAGCAGTACTTC
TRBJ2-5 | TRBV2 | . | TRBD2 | CASSEARTSGETQYF | TGTGCCAGCAGTGAAGCGCGTACTAGCGGGGAGACCCAGTACTTC
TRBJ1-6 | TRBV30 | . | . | CAWSARLGLQQSSYNSPLHF | TGTGCCTGGAGTGCACGACTCGGACTGCAGCAGAGCTCCTATAATTCACCCCTCCACTTT
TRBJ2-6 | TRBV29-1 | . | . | CSGRTTGANVLTF | TGCAGCGGGAGGACTACTGGGGCCAACGTCCTGACTTTC
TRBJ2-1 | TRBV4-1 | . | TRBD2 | CASSQGEQLAGVVNEQFF | TGCGCCAGCAGCCAAGGGGAACAACTAGCGGGAGTGGTTAATGAGCAGTTCTTC
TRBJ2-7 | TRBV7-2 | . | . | CASSLTGNPPGDWQYF | TGTGCCAGCAGCCTTACAGGGAACCCACCGGGGGATTGGCAGTACTTC
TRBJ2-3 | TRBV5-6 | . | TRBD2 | CASSLGLAGGSTDTQYF | TGTGCCAGCAGCTTGGGGCTAGCGGGAGGTAGCACAGATACGCAGTATTTT
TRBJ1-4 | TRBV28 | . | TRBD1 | CASSSHRQGGEKLFF | TGTGCCAGCAGTTCTCATAGACAGGGCGGTGAAAAACTGTTTTTT
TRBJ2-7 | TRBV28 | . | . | CASSFTSWSGDSEFYEQYF | TGTGCCAGCAGTTTCACGTCGTGGTCCGGAGACAGCGAATTTTACGAGCAGTACTTC
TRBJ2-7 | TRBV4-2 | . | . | CASSQESQTYEQYF | TGTGCCAGCAGCCAAGAAAGTCAGACCTACGAGCAGTACTTC
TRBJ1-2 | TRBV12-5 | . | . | CASGMGISNYGYTF | TGTGCTAGTGGGATGGGCATTTCTAACTATGGCTACACCTTC
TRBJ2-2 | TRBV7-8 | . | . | CASSYTGELFF | TGTGCCAGCAGCTACACCGGGGAGCTGTTTTTT
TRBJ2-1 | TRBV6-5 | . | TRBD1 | CASSQGQGWNEQFF | TGTGCCAGCAGCCAGGGACAGGGGTGGAATGAGCAGTTCTTC
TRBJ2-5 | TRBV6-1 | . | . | CASSEATAETQYF | TGTGCCAGCAGTGAAGCCACAGCGGAGACCCAGTACTTC
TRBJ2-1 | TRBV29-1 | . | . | CSVAGIEGKMDNEQFF | TGCAGCGTTGCCGGGATTGAGGGGAAAATGGACAATGAGCAGTTCTTC
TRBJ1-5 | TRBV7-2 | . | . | CASGGFNQPQHF | TGTGCCAGCGGGGGGTTTAATCAGCCCCAGCATTTT
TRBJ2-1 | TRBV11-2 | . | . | CASSLMGGPFPEQFF | TGTGCCAGCAGCTTAATGGGGGGCCCTTTCCCTGAGCAGTTCTTC
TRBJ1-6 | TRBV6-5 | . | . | CASSYVGDSPLHF | TGTGCCAGCAGTTATGTGGGAGATTCACCCCTCCACTTT
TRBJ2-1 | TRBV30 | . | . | CAWSKGLYNEQFF | TGTGCCTGGAGTAAGGGACTCTACAATGAGCAGTTCTTC
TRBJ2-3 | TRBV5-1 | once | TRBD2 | CASRHSGTSSTDTQYF | TGCGCCAGCAGGCATTCCGGGACTAGCAGCACAGATACGCAGTATTTT
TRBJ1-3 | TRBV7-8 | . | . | CASSLQGTSGNTIYF | TGTGCCAGCAGCTTACAAGGGACCTCTGGAAACACCATATATTTT
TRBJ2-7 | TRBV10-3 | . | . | CAIMREGKAYEQYF | TGTGCCATCATGCGGGAAGGGAAGGCCTACGAGCAGTACTTC
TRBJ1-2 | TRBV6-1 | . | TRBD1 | CASSEAHTGAYNYGYTF | TGTGCCAGCAGTGAAGCGCATACAGGGGCCTATAACTATGGCTACACCTTC
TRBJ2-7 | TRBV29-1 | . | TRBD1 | CSVEKQGAPHEQYF | TGCAGCGTTGAAAAACAGGGGGCGCCCCACGAGCAGTACTTC
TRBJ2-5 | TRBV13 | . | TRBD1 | CASSGQGEETQYF | TGTGCCAGCAGCGGACAGGGGGAAGAGACCCAGTACTTC
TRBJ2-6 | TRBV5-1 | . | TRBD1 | CASSLDRGAPGANVLTF | TGCGCCAGCAGCTTGGACAGGGGAGCTCCTGGGGCCAACGTCCTGACTTTC
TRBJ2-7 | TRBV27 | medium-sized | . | CASSNDRNSYEQYF | TGTGCCAGCAGTAACGACAGAAACTCCTACGAGCAGTACTTC
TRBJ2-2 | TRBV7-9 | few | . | CASSRTTGLNTGELFF | TGTGCCAGCAGCCGAACAACAGGGTTAAACACCGGGGAGCTGTTTTTT
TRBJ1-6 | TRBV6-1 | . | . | CASRGWGPDNSPLHF | TGTGCCAGTAGGGGATGGGGACCAGATAATTCACCCCTCCACTTT
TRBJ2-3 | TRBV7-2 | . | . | CASSLTAGGTDTQYF | TGTGCCAGCAGCTTAACGGCAGGGGGCACAGATACGCAGTATTTT
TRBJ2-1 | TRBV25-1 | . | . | CASSPYGRGEWNEQFF | TGTGCCAGCAGTCCCTATGGAAGGGGGGAATGGAATGAGCAGTTCTTC
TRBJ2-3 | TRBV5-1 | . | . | CASSLAGRVGGGTDTQYF | TGCGCCAGCAGCTTGGCAGGCAGGGTGGGTGGCGGCACAGATACGCAGTATTTT
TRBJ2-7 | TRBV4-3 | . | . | CASSQAGNDEQYF | TGCGCCAGCAGCCAAGCAGGGAACGACGAGCAGTACTTC
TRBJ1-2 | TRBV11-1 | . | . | CASSLGKTYGYTF | TGTGCCAGCAGCTTAGGAAAGACCTATGGCTACACCTTC